These T cell receptor beta chains were read from a single sample in a study of blood T cell repertoires in COVID-19. The method was immunoSEQ multiplex PCR; TCRdb's version includes in-frame clones alone and lacks a portion of them. The profile shows tens of thousands of clones, more than 80% of them singletons. Sequencing input: peripheral blood. The receptors stem from a human donor with active COVID-19. The donor label of this sample is uncertain. CDR3s include the opening cysteine and the closing phenylalanine or tryptophan. A D gene is named only where the DNA matches it firmly.

d_call j_call v_call cdr3_aa cdr3_nt
TRBD1 TRBJ2-5 TRBV5-6 CASRGPGQGEETQYF TGTGCCAGCAGGGGACCGGGACAGGGAGAGGAGACCCAGTACTTC
TRBD2 TRBJ2-1 TRBV6-6 CASSYSLADYNEQFF TGTGCCAGCAGTTACTCGCTAGCGGACTACAATGAGCAGTTCTTC
. TRBJ2-1 TRBV4-1 CASSKSGLPEQFF TGCGCCAGCAGCAAATCAGGACTACCTGAGCAGTTCTTC
TRBD2 TRBJ2-2 TRBV5-1 CASSPTSENTGELFF TGCGCCAGCAGCCCCACTAGCGAGAACACCGGGGAGCTGTTTTTT
TRBD1 TRBJ1-2 TRBV16 CASSQSLAGGDYGYTF TGTGCCAGCAGCCAATCATTGGCAGGGGGCGACTATGGCTACACCTTC
. TRBJ1-1 TRBV4-1 CASSQDGRALEAFF TGCGCCAGCAGCCAAGATGGCAGGGCGCTTGAAGCTTTCTTT
. TRBJ1-2 TRBV11-2 CASSLAEGVYGYTF TGTGCCAGCAGCTTAGCAGAGGGAGTCTATGGCTACACCTTC
TRBD1 TRBJ2-5 TRBV5-1 CASSSGQARETQYF TGCGCCAGCAGCTCGGGACAGGCCCGAGAGACCCAGTACTTC
TRBD1 TRBJ1-1 TRBV5-1 CASSRGQSNTEAFF TGCGCCAGCAGCCGGGGACAGAGTAACACTGAAGCTTTCTTT
TRBD1 TRBJ2-7 TRBV6-5 CASSLISGGFHEQYF TGTGCCAGCAGCCTGATTTCAGGGGGCTTCCACGAGCAGTACTTC